This is a list of T cell receptor beta chains from one sample in a study of OX40 agonist ivuxolimab in advanced cancers. Assay used: immunoSEQ multiplex PCR; TCRdb lists only in-frame clones, some missing. The table shows under 85,000 clones, with 88% occurring only once. The sequences come from CD4+ or CD8+ T cells sorted from blood, collected in a trial of the OX40 agonist ivuxolimab. The receptors originated from an adult with an advanced solid tumor such as melanoma, head and neck, liver or kidney cancer. Both conserved end residues are part of each CDR3. D genes are given only for firm matches. Rows may omit the clone size; those that give it use once, few, many or a size class.

j_gene: TRBJ1-1; v_gene: TRBV28; d_gene: -; abundance: -; CDR3nt: TGTGCCAGCAGTTTAAGGGGGACTGAAGCTTTCTTT; CDR3aa: CASSLRGTEAFF
j_gene: TRBJ2-7; v_gene: TRBV27; d_gene: -; abundance: once; CDR3nt: TGTGCCAGCAGTTTAAACGGCGCAGGGAGGTTCTACGAGCAGTACTTC; CDR3aa: CASSLNGAGRFYEQYF
j_gene: TRBJ2-7; v_gene: TRBV19; d_gene: TRBD1; abundance: -; CDR3nt: TGTGCCAGTAGTAGGACAGGGGTTTCCTACGAGCAGTACTTC; CDR3aa: CASSRTGVSYEQYF
j_gene: TRBJ2-7; v_gene: TRBV6-1; d_gene: -; abundance: -; CDR3nt: TGTGCCAGCAGCGCAGGATTCGAGGAACCCTACGAGCAGTACTTC; CDR3aa: CASSAGFEEPYEQYF
j_gene: TRBJ2-1; v_gene: TRBV14; d_gene: TRBD2; abundance: -; CDR3nt: TGTGCCAGGGGAGGGTGGCGGGCCCACAATGAGCAGTTCTTC; CDR3aa: CARGGWRAHNEQFF
j_gene: TRBJ2-7; v_gene: TRBV7-9; d_gene: TRBD2; abundance: -; CDR3nt: TGTGCCAGCACCCCTACGGGGCGAGCGGGGGAGCAGTACTTC; CDR3aa: CASTPTGRAGEQYF
j_gene: TRBJ1-2; v_gene: TRBV2; d_gene: -; abundance: -; CDR3nt: TGTGCCAGCAGTGCAGCTAACTATGGCTACACCTTC; CDR3aa: CASSAANYGYTF
j_gene: TRBJ1-2; v_gene: TRBV19; d_gene: TRBD1; abundance: -; CDR3nt: TGTGCCAGTTCCGAGACAGGGGGCGCGGGAGGCTACACCTTC; CDR3aa: CASSETGGAGGYTF
j_gene: TRBJ1-5; v_gene: TRBV10-3; d_gene: -; abundance: -; CDR3nt: TGTACCATCAGTGATGCAGGGGGCAATCAGCCCCAGCATTTT; CDR3aa: CTISDAGGNQPQHF
j_gene: TRBJ1-6; v_gene: TRBV19; d_gene: TRBD1; abundance: -; CDR3nt: TGTGCCAGTAGTCCTGGGACAGCGAACTCACCCCTCCACTTT; CDR3aa: CASSPGTANSPLHF
j_gene: TRBJ1-1; v_gene: TRBV18; d_gene: -; abundance: -; CDR3nt: TGTGCCAGCTCAAATCTCCAGGGCGACACTGAAGCTTTCTTT; CDR3aa: CASSNLQGDTEAFF
j_gene: TRBJ1-5; v_gene: TRBV19; d_gene: -; abundance: -; CDR3nt: TGTGCCAGTAGTTTCGTGGGAGAATATCAGCCCCAGCATTTT; CDR3aa: CASSFVGEYQPQHF
j_gene: TRBJ2-1; v_gene: TRBV7-2; d_gene: -; abundance: few; CDR3nt: TGTGCCAGCAGCGACCGCTATGAGCAGTTCTTC; CDR3aa: CASSDRYEQFF
j_gene: TRBJ2-5; v_gene: TRBV11-3; d_gene: -; abundance: -; CDR3nt: TGTGCCAGCAGCTTAGGGATAGCGGTGGCGGGAGAGACCCAGTACTTC; CDR3aa: CASSLGIAVAGETQYF
j_gene: TRBJ1-2; v_gene: TRBV28; d_gene: -; abundance: -; CDR3nt: TGTGCCAGCAGTTCTCGGGCAGGGTCCTATGGCTACACCTTC; CDR3aa: CASSSRAGSYGYTF
j_gene: TRBJ2-3; v_gene: TRBV7-9; d_gene: -; abundance: -; CDR3nt: TGTGCCAGCAGCTCACCGGGACCTCGCACAGATACGCAGTATTTT; CDR3aa: CASSSPGPRTDTQYF
j_gene: TRBJ1-5; v_gene: TRBV6-1; d_gene: -; abundance: -; CDR3nt: TGTGCCAGCAGTGACGGGTCTGCAGGGCCAAGCAATCAGCCCCAGCATTTT; CDR3aa: CASSDGSAGPSNQPQHF